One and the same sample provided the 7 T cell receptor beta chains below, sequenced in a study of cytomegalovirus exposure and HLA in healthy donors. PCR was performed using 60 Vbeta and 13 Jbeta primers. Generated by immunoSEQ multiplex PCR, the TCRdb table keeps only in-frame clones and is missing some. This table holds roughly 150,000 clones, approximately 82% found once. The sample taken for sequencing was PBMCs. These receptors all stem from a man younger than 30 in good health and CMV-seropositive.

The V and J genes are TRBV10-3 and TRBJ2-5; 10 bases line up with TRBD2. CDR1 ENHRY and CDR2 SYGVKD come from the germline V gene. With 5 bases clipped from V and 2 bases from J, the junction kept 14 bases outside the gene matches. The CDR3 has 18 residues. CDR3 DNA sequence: TGTGCCATCAGTCCCCGCGGGGTCCTAGCGGGAGCACAAGAGACCCAGTACTTC. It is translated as CAISPRGVLAGAQETQYF.

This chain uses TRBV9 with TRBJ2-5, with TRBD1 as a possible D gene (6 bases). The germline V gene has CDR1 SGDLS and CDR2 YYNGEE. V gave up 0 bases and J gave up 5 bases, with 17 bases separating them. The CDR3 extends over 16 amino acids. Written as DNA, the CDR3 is TGTGCCAGCAGCGTAGCAGGTGACAGGTTTTGGGAGACCCAGTACTTC. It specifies CASSVAGDRFWETQYF.

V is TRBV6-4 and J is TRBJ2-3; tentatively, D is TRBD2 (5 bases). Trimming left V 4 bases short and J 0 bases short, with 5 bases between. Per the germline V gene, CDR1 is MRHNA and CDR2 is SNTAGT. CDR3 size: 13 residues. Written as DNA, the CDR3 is TGTGCCAGCAGTGGCGGGAGCACAGATACGCAGTATTTT. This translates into CASSGGSTDTQYF.

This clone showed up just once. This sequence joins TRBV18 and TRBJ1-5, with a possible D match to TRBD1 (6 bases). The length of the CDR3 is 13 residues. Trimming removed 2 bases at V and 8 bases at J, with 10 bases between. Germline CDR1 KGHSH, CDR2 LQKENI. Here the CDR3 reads CASSPTPGEPQHF. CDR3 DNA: TGTGCCAGCTCACCAACCCCAGGGGAGCCCCAGCATTTT.

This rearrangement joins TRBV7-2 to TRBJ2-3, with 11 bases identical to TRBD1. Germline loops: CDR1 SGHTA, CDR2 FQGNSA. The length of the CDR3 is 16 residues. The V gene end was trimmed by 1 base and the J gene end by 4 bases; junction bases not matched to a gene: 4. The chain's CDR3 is CASSLVGQGGSDTQYF. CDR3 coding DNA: TGTGCCAGCAGCTTAGTGGGACAGGGGGGTTCAGATACGCAGTATTTT.

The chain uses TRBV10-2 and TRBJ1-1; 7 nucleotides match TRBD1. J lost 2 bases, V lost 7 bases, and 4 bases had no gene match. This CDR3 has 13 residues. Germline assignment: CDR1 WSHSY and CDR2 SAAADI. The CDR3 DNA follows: TGCGCCAGCAAGGGGGCGATAAACACTGAAGCTTTCTTT. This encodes CASKGAINTEAFF.

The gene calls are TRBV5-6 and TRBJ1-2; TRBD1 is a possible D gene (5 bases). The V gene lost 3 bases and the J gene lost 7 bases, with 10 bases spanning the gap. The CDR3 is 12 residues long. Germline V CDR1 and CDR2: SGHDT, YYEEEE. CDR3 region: CASSSVGLGYTF. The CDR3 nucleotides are TGTGCCAGCAGCTCAGTGGGGCTTGGCTACACCTTC.